This T cell receptor (beta chain) is from a study of blood T cell repertoires in COVID-19. V shed 5 bases, J shed 2 bases, and the junction held 3 bases outside the gene matches. The CDR3 length is 15 residues. Germline CDR1 is KGHSH and CDR2 is LQKENI. TCRdb's copy holds only in-frame clones and misses some; the assay was immunoSEQ multiplex PCR. The repertoire holds 140,000 or so clones, with 81% as singletons. The chain couples TRBV18 to TRBJ2-7, with TRBD2 matching 13 bases. The source is a human donor in a cohort sampled during active COVID-19. Input material: peripheral blood. CDR3 protein: CASSTSGRAAYEQYF. The CDR3 DNA sequence: TGTGCCAGCTCAACTAGCGGGAGGGCCGCCTACGAGCAGTACTTC.